A single sample is the source of the 19 T cell receptor beta chains below, sequenced in a study of shared clonotypes between healthy human individuals. Terminally differentiated effector memory CD45RA+ cells were excluded from the naive CD8 cells, which were CD45RO-negative and positively selected for CCR7. Here immunoSEQ multiplex PCR was the method, and the copy in TCRdb shows in-frame clones only, minus some. The sample records millions of clones, 85% to 95% being singletons. The sequencing sample was made of naive CD8+ T cells sorted from blood. These receptors all stem from a man aged 18 to 35 in good health.

This chain links TRBV6-5 with TRBJ1-2, with 9 nucleotides matching TRBD1. Germline CDR1 reads MNHEY; CDR2 reads SVGAGI. The CDR3 is made up of 14 amino acids. After removal of 5 bases from V and 5 bases from J, the junction contained 6 bases not matched to a gene. The CDR3 sequence is CASSDDRGSYGYTF. CDR3 bases: TGTGCCAGCAGTGACGACAGGGGGAGTTATGGCTACACCTTC.

The rearrangement uses TRBV27 and TRBJ1-1; tentatively, D is TRBD1 (6 bases). This CDR3 has 14 amino acids. Trimming removed 4 bases at V and 5 bases at J, with 14 bases between. From germline, CDR1 is MNHEY and CDR2 SMNVEV (reference sequence). In DNA form, the CDR3 reads TGTGCCAGCAGTTCCCGGGGGGCGAGAACTGAAGCTTTCTTT. Protein product: CASSSRGARTEAFF.

The V call is TRBV6-5, the J call TRBJ2-7; the D gene is possibly TRBD2 (5 bases). In germline, CDR1 is MNHEY, CDR2 SVGAGI. This CDR3 has 13 residues. V gave up 2 bases and J gave up 6 bases, with 11 bases separating them. The CDR3 region has the DNA TGTGCCAGCAGTTACGATGCTGCGGGCGAGCAGTACTTC. Translation: CASSYDAAGEQYF.

J is TRBJ1-5 and V is TRBV28; TRBD1 agrees at 11 bases. Germline-derived CDR1 and CDR2 are MDHEN and SYDVKM. The ends lost 5 bases at V and 1 base at J; junction bases unmatched: 7. CDR3 length: 17 amino acids. CDR3 nucleotides: TGTGCCAGCAGTCCGGACAGGGGGCTGTTGAGCAATCAGCCCCAGCATTTT. It codes for CASSPDRGLLSNQPQHF.

The sample holds one count of this clone. The same CDR3 can be traced to other DNA sequences in this sample. V and J are TRBV5-6 and TRBJ2-1, with 7 bases fitting TRBD2. The CDR3 spans 12 residues. Trimming cost V 2 bases and J 7 bases; bases outside gene matches: 0. CDR1 is SGHDT, CDR2 YYEEEE, per germline. The CDR3 loop reads CASSFSGNEQFF. CDR3 nucleotide sequence: TGTGCCAGCAGCTTTAGCGGGAATGAGCAGTTCTTC.

This chain joins TRBV29-1 and TRBJ1-2, with 9 bases that match TRBD1. The CDR3 consists of 14 residues. Looked up from germline, CDR1 is SQVTM and CDR2 is ANQGSEA. J was trimmed by 3 bases and V by 6 bases; bases with no gene match: 8. The CDR3 bases are TGCAGCGTAGACCATACAGGGGGCGACTATGGCTACACCTTC. This codes for CSVDHTGGDYGYTF. The full variable domain, its missing parts supplied by reference TRBV29-1 and TRBJ1-2, is SAVISQKPSRDICQRGTSLTIQCQVDSQVTMMFWYRQQPGQSLTLIATANQGSEATYESGFVIDKFPISRPNLTFSTLTVSNMSPEDSSIYLCSVDHTGGDYGYTFGSGTRLTVV.

The rearrangement uses TRBV28 and TRBJ1-4, with 11 bases identical to TRBD1. Germline V gives CDR1 MDHEN, CDR2 SYDVKM. Trimming removed 6 bases from V and 8 bases from J; junction bases left unmatched: 8. The CDR3 covers 15 residues. This CDR3 reads CASRGTGGFGEKLFF. The CDR3 DNA reads as TGTGCCAGCAGAGGGACAGGGGGTTTTGGCGAAAAACTGTTTTTT.

The CDR3 DNA follows: TGTGCCAGCAGTGCCCCCTATCAAGCAATGAACACTGAAGCTTTCTTT. Translated: CASSAPYQAMNTEAFF. The chain is built from TRBV6-1 and TRBJ1-1; D is unresolved. V shed 4 bases and J shed 0 bases, with 15 bases lying between them. In germline, CDR1 is MNHNS, CDR2 SASEGT. The CDR3 runs to 16 residues.

This sequence joins TRBV6-1 and TRBJ1-4, with 7 bases lining up with TRBD1. This CDR3 has 16 residues. Germline V gene sequence: CDR1 MNHNS, CDR2 SASEGT. With V trimmed by 4 bases and J by 8 bases, 13 bases remained unmatched. This CDR3 reads CASSGRTGVKYEKLFF. The CDR3 bases are TGTGCCAGCAGTGGCCGGACAGGAGTAAAATACGAAAAACTGTTTTTT.

The chain uses TRBV21-1 and TRBJ2-7. TRBV21-1 corresponds to a pseudogene. This CDR3 is built from 9 residues. The CDR3, as DNA: TGTGCCAGCAGCGAAAGGGCGTACTTC. Translated, it gives CASSERAYF.

The chain is built from TRBV7-8 and TRBJ1-5, with D perhaps TRBD1 (5 bases). The CDR3 extends over 15 amino acids. Per germline, CDR1 SGHVS and CDR2 FQNEAQ. Trimming left V 5 bases short and J 0 bases short, with 11 bases between. Here the CDR3 reads CASSRGGDSNQPQHF. CDR3 nucleotide sequence: TGTGCCAGCAGCCGTGGGGGGGATAGCAATCAGCCCCAGCATTTT. Supplemented by reference TRBV7-8 and TRBJ1-5, the full variable domain reads GAGVSQSPRYKVAKRGQDVALRCDPISGHVSLFWYQQALGQGPEFLTYFQNEAQLDKSGLPSDRFFAERPEGSVSTLKIQRTQQEDSAVYLCASSRGGDSNQPQHFGDGTRLSIL.

The V call is TRBV6-5, the J call TRBJ2-1; D remains unclear. There are 14 residues in the CDR3. Germline values: CDR1 MNHEY, CDR2 SVGAGI. V was shortened by 2 bases and J by 3 bases, with 8 bases between the two germline ends. DNA of the CDR3: TGTGCCAGCAGTTACCTCGAGAGCTACAATGAGCAGTTCTTC. This gives the protein CASSYLESYNEQFF.

A single count supports this clone. V usage is TRBV5-6 and J usage is TRBJ2-6; no firm D call. The CDR3 totals 13 residues. V shed 0 bases and J shed 4 bases, with 2 bases lying between them. From germline, CDR1 is SGHDT and CDR2 YYEEEE. DNA for the CDR3: TGTGCCAGCAGCTTGGAAGGGGCCAACGTCCTGACTTTC. It codes for CASSLEGANVLTF.

The V call is TRBV6-6, the J call TRBJ2-7; 12 nucleotides agree with TRBD1. In germline, CDR1 is MNHNY, CDR2 SVGAGI (reference sequence). The junction had 10 bases not matched to a gene; V was cut back by 7 bases and J by 6 bases. This CDR3 has 15 residues. CDR3 bases: TGTGCCAGCACCCCCGGAGGGACAGGGGGCTCCGAGCAGTACTTC. The encoded protein is CASTPGGTGGSEQYF.

DNA of the CDR3: TGTGCCTGGAGTGAGGCGGGATTCGAGACCCAGTACTTC. Translating it yields CAWSEAGFETQYF. This chain connects TRBV30 to TRBJ2-5, with D perhaps TRBD2 (6 bases). Looked up from germline, CDR1 is GTSNPN and CDR2 is SVGIG (reference sequence). Trimming cost V 1 base and J 5 bases, with 11 bases left between them. This CDR3 region has 13 residues.

The rearrangement uses TRBV28 and TRBJ2-2; TRBD2 matches at 7 bases. V dropped 3 bases and J dropped 4; count of bases not matched to a gene: 2. CDR3 size: 14 residues. Germline V gene lookup returns CDR1 MDHEN and CDR2 SYDVKM. The CDR3 coding sequence is TGTGCCAGCAGTTTTCGGGGGGTCACCGGGGAGCTGTTTTTT. The encoded protein is CASSFRGVTGELFF.

The J gene is TRBJ1-2, the V gene TRBV28; D is ambiguous. CDR1 is MDHEN, CDR2 SYDVKM, per germline. The CDR3 length is 15 residues. V lost 6 bases to trimming and J lost 1 base, with 15 bases between them. The DNA for the CDR3 is TGTGCCAGCAGCCCACTTGTAAGATATAACTATGGCTACACCTTC. This encodes CASSPLVRYNYGYTF.

This chain uses TRBV11-1 with TRBJ1-1, with D maybe TRBD1 (5 bases). The CDR3 contains 17 residues. Per germline, CDR1 SGHAT and CDR2 FQDESV (reference sequence). The V end was cut by 0 bases, the J end by 3 bases, with 17 bases between. CDR3 in amino acids: CASSLAGWGLRDTEAFF. In nucleotides, the CDR3 is TGTGCCAGCAGCTTAGCGGGATGGGGCCTACGGGACACTGAAGCTTTCTTT.

The rearrangement links TRBV5-4 to TRBJ2-7; D tentatively fits TRBD1 or TRBD2 (5 bases each). Germline lookup yields CDR1 SGHNT and CDR2 YYREEE (reference sequence). The CDR3 covers 12 residues. V was cut by 7 bases and J by 7 bases, with 15 bases left in between. DNA for the CDR3: TGTGCCAGCGTGAACGGGGACGGAGAGCAGTACTTC. Amino acids: CASVNGDGEQYF.